The 5 T cell receptor beta chains given below trace back to one sample, sequenced in a study of CD8+ T cells in alopecia areata. cDNA serving as the sequencing template came from extracted, reverse transcribed RNA. This table comes from immunoSEQ multiplex PCR, and its TCRdb copy is limited to in-frame clones, with some not included. The top ten hold 0.45% of the sample, which has about 200,000 clones, around 62% seen once. The source material was CD4+ T cells sorted from blood, sampled at week 0. These TCRs come from a human donor with alopecia areata.

The chain is built from TRBV30 and TRBJ1-1; maybe TRBD1 (5 bases). Trimming shortened V by 3 bases and J by 6 bases, and 20 bases separated the two germline ends. Looked up from germline, CDR1 is GTSNPN and CDR2 is SVGIG (reference sequence). This CDR3 comprises 15 residues. The CDR3 loop is CAWSRPGRPRAEAFF. The CDR3 nucleotides read TGTGCCTGGAGCAGGCCAGGGCGTCCCCGCGCTGAAGCTTTCTTT.

This clone was observed a handful of times. The CDR3 sequence is CASRPSYGRADTQYF. CDR3 nucleotide sequence: TGTGCCAGCAGACCGTCGTACGGGAGGGCAGATACGCAGTATTTT. The V gene is TRBV2, the J gene TRBJ2-3; the match to TRBD2 covers 8 bases. The CDR3 runs 15 residues. The J segment lost 4 bases and the V segment lost 6 bases, leaving 9 bases of the junction unmatched. Germline CDR1 SNHLY, CDR2 FYNNEI.

This chain connects TRBV7-3 to TRBJ2-7, with D tentatively TRBD1 (5 bases). The CDR3 length is 14 residues. The V end lost 5 bases, the J end lost 1 base, and 12 bases lay between the germline ends. CDR1 and CDR2 from the germline V gene are SGHTA and FQGTGA. The CDR3 DNA reads as TGTGCCAGCAGCACCGGACACGGATCCTACGAGCAGTACTTC. Translating it yields CASSTGHGSYEQYF. Full variable domain (rest looked up from reference TRBV7-3 and TRBJ2-7): GAGVSQTPSNKVTEKGKYVELRCDPISGHTALYWYRQSLGQGPEFLIYFQGTGAADDSGLPNDRFFAVRPEGSVSTLKIQRTERGDSAVYLCASSTGHGSYEQYFGPGTRLTVT.

This chain connects TRBV28 to TRBJ2-7, with D perhaps matching TRBD1 (5 bases). V lost 3 bases and J 4 bases, leaving 7 bases between the germline ends. Germline lookup yields CDR1 MDHEN and CDR2 SYDVKM. CDR3 size: 12 residues. The CDR3, as DNA: TGTGCCAGCAGTTTGCAGGGATACGAGCAGTACTTC. The encoded protein is CASSLQGYEQYF.

The chain combines TRBV9 with TRBJ2-1, with 8 bases fitting TRBD1. Per germline, CDR1 SGDLS and CDR2 YYNGEE. This CDR3 has 14 amino acids. V was pared by 0 bases and J by 7 bases, with 3 bases of the junction left unmatched. In DNA, the CDR3 is TGTGCCAGCAGCGTAGTGGGACAGGTAAATGAGCAGTTCTTC. As protein: CASSVVGQVNEQFF.